The 9 T cell receptor beta chains listed next were all sequenced from one sample in a study of CD8+ T cells in alopecia areata. Isolated RNA was reverse transcribed into cDNA used as the sequencing template. Clones were read by immunoSEQ multiplex PCR, and TCRdb kept only the in-frame ones, dropping some. The sample has fewer than 200,000 clones, 50% to 60% seen once; the top ten hold under 15%. Sequenced here: CD4+ T cells sorted from blood, sampled at week 0. The receptors here all came from a human donor with alopecia areata.

This chain links TRBV6-9 with TRBJ2-3, with TRBD2 identical over 8 bases. The CDR3 spans 13 residues. V gave up 5 bases and J gave up 7 bases; unmatched junction bases: 5. Germline V gene lookup returns CDR1 MNHGY and CDR2 SVAAGI. CDR3: CASSSGGSNTQYF. DNA for the CDR3: TGTGCCAGCAGTAGCGGGGGTTCCAATACGCAGTATTTT.

On this clone: The same CDR3 is also encoded by other DNA sequences in this sample. The chain links TRBV30 to TRBJ1-4, with a tentative D call TRBD1 (6 bases). This CDR3 has 15 amino acids. Germline-derived CDR1 and CDR2 are GTSNPN and SVGIG (reference sequence). The V and J ends lost 2 bases and 1 base respectively, with 11 bases between them. CDR3 protein: CAWSTGTVTNEKLFF. CDR3 nucleotides: TGTGCCTGGAGTACAGGGACTGTAACTAATGAAAAACTGTTTTTT.

The chain recombines TRBV7-2 with TRBJ2-3; TRBD2 matches at 10 bases. The CDR3 covers 15 residues. The germline V gene encodes CDR1 SGHTA and CDR2 FQGNSA. After removal of 1 base from V and 8 bases from J, the junction contained 6 bases not matched to a gene. The CDR3 here is CASSLVSGGDGTQYF. DNA for the CDR3: TGTGCCAGCAGCTTAGTGAGCGGGGGGGATGGTACGCAGTATTTT.

The chain joins TRBV6-5 to TRBJ1-5; D uncertain. Germline-derived CDR1 and CDR2 are MNHEY and SVGAGI. V lost 5 bases to trimming and J lost 4 bases, with 9 bases between them. The CDR3 runs to 13 residues. DNA for the CDR3: TGTGCCAGCAGTGCGACATTTAATCAGCCCCAGCATTTT. Its protein product is CASSATFNQPQHF.

This sequence joins TRBV5-1 and TRBJ2-5; possible D gene TRBD2, 5 bases. Trimming took off 0 bases at V and 5 bases at J, with 11 bases between the two ends. The CDR3 consists of 14 residues. Germline CDR1 SGHRS, CDR2 YFSETQ. The CDR3 sequence is CASSLDSGRETQYF. CDR3 in DNA: TGCGCCAGCAGCTTGGATTCGGGAAGGGAGACCCAGTACTTC. Full variable domain (missing parts from reference TRBV5-1 and TRBJ2-5): KAGVTQTPRYLIKTRGQQVTLSCSPISGHRSVSWYQQTPGQGLQFLFEYFSETQRNKGNFPGRFSGRQFSNSRSEMNVSTLELGDSALYLCASSLDSGRETQYFGPGTRLLVL.

The chain recombines TRBV7-9 with TRBJ2-1, with 12 nucleotides matching TRBD1. Germline CDR1 and CDR2: SEHNR and FQNEAQ (reference sequence). The CDR3 totals 15 residues. V was pared by 5 bases and J by 7 bases, with 6 bases of the junction left unmatched. CDR3 DNA: TGTGCCAGCAGCACCGGGACAGGGGGCAGGAATGAGCAGTTCTTC. This encodes CASSTGTGGRNEQFF.

The V and J genes are TRBV6-5 and TRBJ1-6; the D is unclear. From germline, CDR1 is MNHEY and CDR2 SVGAGI. This CDR3 is 9 amino acids long. Trimming pared 9 bases from V and 11 bases from J, leaving 5 bases between. The CDR3 sequence: CASSPPLHF. The CDR3 DNA follows: TGTGCCAGTTCCCCACCCCTCCACTTT.

The V call is TRBV6-5, the J call TRBJ1-6, with D possibly TRBD1 on 5 matching bases. The CDR3 length is 12 residues. V lost 8 bases, J lost 5 bases, and 7 bases lay in between. The germline CDR1 and CDR2 sequences are MNHEY and SVGAGI. The CDR3 loop is CASGGDNSPLHF. CDR3 DNA sequence: TGTGCCAGCGGGGGGGATAATTCACCCCTCCACTTT.

The rearrangement uses TRBV11-2 and TRBJ2-2, with no clear D. Germline loops: CDR1 SGHAT, CDR2 FQNNGV. Trimming shortened V by 2 bases and J by 7 bases, and 5 bases separated the two germline ends. The CDR3 has 12 residues. The CDR3: CASSLRVGELFF. As DNA, the CDR3 is TGTGCCAGCAGCTTAAGAGTCGGGGAGCTGTTTTTT.